This T cell receptor beta chain was captured by sequencing in a study of T-cell reconstitution after alpha-beta-depleted transplantation in children. Study-level results: Alpha-beta T cells present about two months after transplant were reported to originate from several hundred expanded graft clones. Surviving recipient T cells and thymic progenitors underlay high day-60 TCRbeta diversity in some patients.

A library of TCRbeta sequences, prepared with unique molecular identifiers, was generated. Using its own MiXCR run on the PCR reads, TCRdb lists one record per CDR3 protein. The data hold just over 950,000 distinct CDR3 sequences, with about 31% observed a single time. This clonotype was observed a handful of times. Its specificity is unknown. The CDR3 covers 16 residues. CDR1 is SGHRS, CDR2 YFSETQ, per germline. V shed 7 bases and J 5 bases; nucleotides not matched to a gene: 12. The genes are TRBV5-1 and TRBJ2-1, with 10 bases aligning to TRBD1. This specimen was PBMCs, mostly from graft donor cells, taken 360 days after TCRalphabeta/CD19-depleted stem cell transplant. The sequence was obtained from a boy in the first two years of life who had a stem cell transplant for SCID, so the T cells may come from the graft donor. The CDR3 here is CASGALGTGDHNEQFF. In nucleotides, the CDR3 is TGCGCCAGCGGGGCCCTAGGGACAGGGGACCACAATGAGCAGTTCTTC.